This TCR beta chain was found in a study of cytomegalovirus exposure and HLA in healthy donors. Produced via immunoSEQ multiplex PCR; TCRdb's table is partial and in-frame only. This table holds about 170,000 clones, about 83% found once. This CDR3 has 15 amino acids. Trimming cost V 5 bases and J 10 bases, with 18 bases left between them. Per germline, CDR1 SEHNR and CDR2 FQNEAQ (reference sequence). This clone was recorded once. The chain is built from TRBV7-9 and TRBJ1-6, with TRBD1 as a possible D gene (5 bases). This TCR came from a woman aged 30 to 39 in good health and CMV-seronegative. Sequences were obtained from PBMCs. CDR3 residues: CASSVGGREVSPLHF. CDR3 nucleotide sequence: TGTGCCAGCAGCGTCGGGGGAAGGGAGGTATCACCCCTCCACTTT.